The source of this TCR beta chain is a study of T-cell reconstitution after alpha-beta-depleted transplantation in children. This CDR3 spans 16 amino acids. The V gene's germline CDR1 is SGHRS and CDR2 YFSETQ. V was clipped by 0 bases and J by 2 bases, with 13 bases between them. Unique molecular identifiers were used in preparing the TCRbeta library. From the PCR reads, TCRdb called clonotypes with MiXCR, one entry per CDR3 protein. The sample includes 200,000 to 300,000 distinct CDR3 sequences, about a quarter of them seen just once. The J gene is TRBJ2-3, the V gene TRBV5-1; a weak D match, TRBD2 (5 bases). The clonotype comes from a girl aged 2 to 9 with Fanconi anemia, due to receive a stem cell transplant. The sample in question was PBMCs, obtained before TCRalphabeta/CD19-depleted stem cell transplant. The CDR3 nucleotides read TGCGCCAGCAGCTTGGGCGTTAGCGTCGACACAGATACGCAGTATTTT. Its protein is CASSLGVSVDTDTQYF. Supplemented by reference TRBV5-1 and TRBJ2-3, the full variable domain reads KAGVTQTPRYLIKTRGQQVTLSCSPISGHRSVSWYQQTPGQGLQFLFEYFSETQRNKGNFPGRFSGRQFSNSRSEMNVSTLELGDSALYLCASSLGVSVDTDTQYFGPGTRLTVL.